This T cell receptor beta chain originates from a study of immune characterization of retroperitoneal liposarcoma (dated by TCRdb to 2018 to 2020). Including the terminal cysteine and phenylalanine, the CDR3 comprises 15 residues. Only the CDR3 region is kept as DNA, spanning 45 bases read in frame from base 1. Relative to germline, V is missing 0 bases and J is missing 11 bases, with 9 bases of the junction outside any gene match. The germline V gene provides CDR1 SGHAT and CDR2 FQNNGV. This clonotype was counted only a few times. The antigen this receptor binds is unknown. A read error is possible here, since a much larger clone lies one base away. Library preparation used PCR. Data came from a NextSeq 500. TCRdb cleaned the public reads at Q25 with fastp, built clones with MiXCR and kept in-frame beta chains. When rows share a CDR3 protein, they turn into one entry using the most common DNA and genes. The sample profile shows about 10,000 distinct CDR3 sequences; about 23% of them were found once. Approximately 9% of the sample belongs to the ten largest clones.

The source material was blood. This clonotype was sampled from a female donor with retroperitoneal liposarcoma. Here the chain combines TRBV11-2 and TRBJ2-5; 10 central bases correspond to TRBD2. The sequence in DNA is TGTGCCAGCAGCTTAGATGGGGGACTAGCGAATGAGCAGTACTTC. It is translated as CASSLDGGLANEQYF.